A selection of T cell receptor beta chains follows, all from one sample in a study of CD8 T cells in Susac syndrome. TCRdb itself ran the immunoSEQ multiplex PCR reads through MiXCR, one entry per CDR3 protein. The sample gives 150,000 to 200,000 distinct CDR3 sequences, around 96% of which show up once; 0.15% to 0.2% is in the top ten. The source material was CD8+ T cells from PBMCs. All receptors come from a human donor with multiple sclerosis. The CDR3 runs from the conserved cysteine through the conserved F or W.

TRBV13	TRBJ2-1	CASSSRKTTYNEQFF
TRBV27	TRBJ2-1	CASRRRGSDSHEQFF
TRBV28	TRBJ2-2	CASSRTYTGELFF
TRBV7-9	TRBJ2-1	CASNTRGDSYNEQFF
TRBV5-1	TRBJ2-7	CASSFSSGVDEQYF
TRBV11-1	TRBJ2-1	CASSFPEGGRMWNEQFF
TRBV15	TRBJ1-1	CATSTRRHSKGTEAFF
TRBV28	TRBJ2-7	CASRGSDHYEQYF
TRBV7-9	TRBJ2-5	CASSLGLAGVQYF
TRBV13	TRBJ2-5	CASSPTTSGGARETQYF
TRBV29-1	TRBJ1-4	CSVERGTTPKLFF
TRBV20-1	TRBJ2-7	CSAPGLAGPYEQYF
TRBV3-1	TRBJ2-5	CASSQVTGYETQYF
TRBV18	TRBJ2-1	CASSPRGHLYNEQFF
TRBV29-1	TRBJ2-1	CSVEDADRSSYNEQFF
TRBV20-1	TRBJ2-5	CSASGGSGMGETQYF
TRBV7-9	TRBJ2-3	CASSSRMGTDTQYF